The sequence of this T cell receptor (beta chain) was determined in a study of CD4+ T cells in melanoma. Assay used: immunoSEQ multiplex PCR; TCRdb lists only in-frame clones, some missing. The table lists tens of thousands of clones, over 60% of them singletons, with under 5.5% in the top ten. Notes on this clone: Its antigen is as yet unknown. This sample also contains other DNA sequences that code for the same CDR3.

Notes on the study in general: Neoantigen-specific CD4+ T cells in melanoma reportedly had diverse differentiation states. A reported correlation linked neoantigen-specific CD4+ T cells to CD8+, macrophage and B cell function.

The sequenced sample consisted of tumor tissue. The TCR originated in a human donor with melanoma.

The CDR3 sequence: CASSQKAGEDEKLFF. In DNA, the CDR3 is TGTGCCAGCAGTCAAAAGGCAGGGGAGGATGAAAAACTGTTTTTT. This chain connects TRBV14 to TRBJ1-4; perhaps TRBD1 as D (6 bases). This CDR3 spans 15 amino acids. V was clipped by 6 bases and J by 6 bases, with 17 bases between them. Germline CDR1 reads SGHDN; CDR2 reads FVKESK.